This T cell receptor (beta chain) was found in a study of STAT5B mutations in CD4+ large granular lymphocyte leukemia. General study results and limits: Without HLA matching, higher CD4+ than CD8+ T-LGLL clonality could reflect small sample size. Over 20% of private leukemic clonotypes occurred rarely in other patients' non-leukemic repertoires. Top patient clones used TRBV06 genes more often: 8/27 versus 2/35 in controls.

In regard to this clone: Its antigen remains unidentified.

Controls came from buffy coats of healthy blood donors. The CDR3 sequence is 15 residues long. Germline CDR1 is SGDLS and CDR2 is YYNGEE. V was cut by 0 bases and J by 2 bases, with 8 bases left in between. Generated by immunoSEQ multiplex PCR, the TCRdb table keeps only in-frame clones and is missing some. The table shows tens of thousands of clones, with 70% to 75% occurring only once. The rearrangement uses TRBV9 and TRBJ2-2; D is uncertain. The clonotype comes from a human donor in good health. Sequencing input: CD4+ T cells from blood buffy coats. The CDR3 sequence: CASSVEVENTGELFF. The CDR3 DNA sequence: TGTGCCAGCAGCGTAGAGGTAGAAAACACCGGGGAGCTGTTTTTT.